This is a list of T cell receptor beta chains from one sample in a study of cytomegalovirus exposure and HLA in healthy donors. Clones were read by immunoSEQ multiplex PCR, and TCRdb kept only the in-frame ones, dropping some. The table shows 68,000 or so clones, with roughly 90% occurring only once. Material: PBMCs. The source is a woman under 30 in good health and CMV-seronegative. CDR3s include the opening cysteine and the closing phenylalanine or tryptophan. Each record gives: D gene, clone size, J gene, V gene, CDR3 DNA, CDR3 protein. D genes are given only for firm matches. The size entry is marked missing in some rows and otherwise reads once, few, many or a size class.

D gene: .; clone size: .; J gene: TRBJ2-2; V gene: TRBV6-1; CDR3 DNA: TGTGCCAGCATCTCCGGGGAGCTGTTTTTT; CDR3 protein: CASISGELFF
D gene: TRBD1; clone size: .; J gene: TRBJ1-5; V gene: TRBV7-2; CDR3 DNA: TGTGCCAGCAGCTCCAGGGGGGGCAATCAGCCCCAGCATTTT; CDR3 protein: CASSSRGGNQPQHF
D gene: TRBD1; clone size: .; J gene: TRBJ2-3; V gene: TRBV11-3; CDR3 DNA: TGTGCCAGCAGCTCGTCCCTTCGACAGGGGGCACGAACAGATACGCAGTATTTT; CDR3 protein: CASSSSLRQGARTDTQYF
D gene: .; clone size: .; J gene: TRBJ2-7; V gene: TRBV5-1; CDR3 DNA: TGCGCCAGCAGCCTTTTAGGGGACGAGCAGTACTTC; CDR3 protein: CASSLLGDEQYF
D gene: TRBD2; clone size: .; J gene: TRBJ2-3; V gene: TRBV18; CDR3 DNA: TGTGCCAGCTCACCGGGTGTGGGCACTAGCGGGAGCACAGATACGCAGTATTTT; CDR3 protein: CASSPGVGTSGSTDTQYF
D gene: TRBD2; clone size: .; J gene: TRBJ2-2; V gene: TRBV19; CDR3 DNA: TGTGCCAGTAGGCCTTTAGCGGGGGCTAACACCGGGGAGCTGTTTTTT; CDR3 protein: CASRPLAGANTGELFF
D gene: TRBD2; clone size: .; J gene: TRBJ2-3; V gene: TRBV28; CDR3 DNA: TGTGCCAGCAGCCCCGCTAGCGGGGGCGGCACAGATACGCAGTATTTT; CDR3 protein: CASSPASGGGTDTQYF
D gene: TRBD1; clone size: .; J gene: TRBJ2-5; V gene: TRBV14; CDR3 DNA: TGTGCCAGCAGCGCCACAGGGGTGGCCCAGTACTTC; CDR3 protein: CASSATGVAQYF
D gene: .; clone size: few; J gene: TRBJ2-1; V gene: TRBV6-5; CDR3 DNA: TGTGCCAGCAGCCTCGGTCTAGAAGGAGGGAATGAGCAGTTCTTC; CDR3 protein: CASSLGLEGGNEQFF
D gene: .; clone size: .; J gene: TRBJ2-7; V gene: TRBV7-2; CDR3 DNA: TGTGCCAGCAGCTTCGGGGTCTCCTACGAGCAGTACTTC; CDR3 protein: CASSFGVSYEQYF
D gene: .; clone size: .; J gene: TRBJ2-7; V gene: TRBV29-1; CDR3 DNA: TGCAGCGTTAGAGTTACAGCCGAGCAGTACTTC; CDR3 protein: CSVRVTAEQYF
D gene: TRBD1; clone size: .; J gene: TRBJ1-1; V gene: TRBV29-1; CDR3 DNA: TGCAGCGTTCCTCCCATGGATGCAGGGGGCTTCACTGAAGCTTTCTTT; CDR3 protein: CSVPPMDAGGFTEAFF
D gene: TRBD2; clone size: .; J gene: TRBJ2-7; V gene: TRBV7-8; CDR3 DNA: TGTGCCAGCAGCTCCCGCGCGGGGGAGGGAGCCTACGAGCAGTACTTC; CDR3 protein: CASSSRAGEGAYEQYF
D gene: TRBD1; clone size: .; J gene: TRBJ2-3; V gene: TRBV7-9; CDR3 DNA: TGTGCCAGCAGCTTTGGACAGGGGGATCTAGATACGCAGTATTTT; CDR3 protein: CASSFGQGDLDTQYF
D gene: TRBD2; clone size: .; J gene: TRBJ2-3; V gene: TRBV5-1; CDR3 DNA: TGCGCCAGCAGCCTAGCGGGGGTTGGCACAGATACGCAGTATTTT; CDR3 protein: CASSLAGVGTDTQYF
D gene: .; clone size: .; J gene: TRBJ1-1; V gene: TRBV5-1; CDR3 DNA: TGCGCCAGCAGCTCGGGGGTTATGAACACTGAAGCTTTCTTT; CDR3 protein: CASSSGVMNTEAFF
D gene: .; clone size: .; J gene: TRBJ2-3; V gene: TRBV14; CDR3 DNA: TGTGCCAGCAGCCGCGGCTTAGCAGATACGCAGTATTTT; CDR3 protein: CASSRGLADTQYF
D gene: .; clone size: .; J gene: TRBJ2-5; V gene: TRBV6-4; CDR3 DNA: TGTGCCAGCGGAATGGAGTTCGGCGACGGGGAGACCCAGTACTTC; CDR3 protein: CASGMEFGDGETQYF
D gene: TRBD2; clone size: .; J gene: TRBJ2-3; V gene: TRBV6-1; CDR3 DNA: TGTGCCAGCAGTACCGGGACTACGGCAGATACGCAGTATTTT; CDR3 protein: CASSTGTTADTQYF
D gene: .; clone size: .; J gene: TRBJ1-2; V gene: TRBV28; CDR3 DNA: TGTGCCAGCAGTTTTAACAGGGTTATCTATGGCTACACCTTC; CDR3 protein: CASSFNRVIYGYTF
D gene: .; clone size: .; J gene: TRBJ2-1; V gene: TRBV7-9; CDR3 DNA: TGTGCCAGCAGCTCACCAAACGCCGGTTTTTCTGATGAGCAGTTCTTC; CDR3 protein: CASSSPNAGFSDEQFF
D gene: TRBD2; clone size: .; J gene: TRBJ2-1; V gene: TRBV15; CDR3 DNA: TGTGCCACCAGCAGAGAAGCGGGGGGGTACAATGAGCAGTTCTTC; CDR3 protein: CATSREAGGYNEQFF
D gene: TRBD1; clone size: .; J gene: TRBJ2-2; V gene: TRBV5-1; CDR3 DNA: TGCGCCAGCAGCCGACAGGGGTCCCCCGGGGAGCTGTTTTTT; CDR3 protein: CASSRQGSPGELFF
D gene: .; clone size: .; J gene: TRBJ1-2; V gene: TRBV29-1; CDR3 DNA: TGCAGCGTTCCAGGGGCATATGGCTACACCTTC; CDR3 protein: CSVPGAYGYTF
D gene: TRBD2; clone size: .; J gene: TRBJ2-5; V gene: TRBV7-2; CDR3 DNA: TGTGCCACCCGACTAGCGGGAGTAGAGACCCAGTACTTC; CDR3 protein: CATRLAGVETQYF
D gene: .; clone size: .; J gene: TRBJ1-3; V gene: TRBV4-1; CDR3 DNA: TGCGCCAGCAGCCAAGTGGATGTGAGACAGACTGGAAACACCATATATTTT; CDR3 protein: CASSQVDVRQTGNTIYF
D gene: .; clone size: .; J gene: TRBJ2-7; V gene: TRBV11-1; CDR3 DNA: TGTGCCAGCAGCCAGGGCCTCACGAACAACGAGCAGTACTTC; CDR3 protein: CASSQGLTNNEQYF
D gene: .; clone size: .; J gene: TRBJ2-7; V gene: TRBV28; CDR3 DNA: TGTGCCAGCAGTTTAGTATACGAGCAGTACTTC; CDR3 protein: CASSLVYEQYF
D gene: .; clone size: .; J gene: TRBJ2-2; V gene: TRBV29-1; CDR3 DNA: TGCAGCGTTGCAGGACTTAACACCGGGGAGCTGTTTTTT; CDR3 protein: CSVAGLNTGELFF
D gene: TRBD2; clone size: .; J gene: TRBJ2-5; V gene: TRBV10-2; CDR3 DNA: TGCGCCAGCAGTGAGGACGACCTCGCACTAGCGGGAGGTAGAACCCAGTACTTC; CDR3 protein: CASSEDDLALAGGRTQYF
D gene: .; clone size: .; J gene: TRBJ2-3; V gene: TRBV5-1; CDR3 DNA: TGCGCCAGCAGCTTGGTTCCGAGCACAGATACGCAGTATTTT; CDR3 protein: CASSLVPSTDTQYF
D gene: .; clone size: .; J gene: TRBJ1-1; V gene: TRBV5-1; CDR3 DNA: TGCGCCAGCAGCTTTGGGGGGGTGGATACTGAAGCTTTCTTT; CDR3 protein: CASSFGGVDTEAFF
D gene: .; clone size: .; J gene: TRBJ1-2; V gene: TRBV28; CDR3 DNA: TGTGCCACCTTTAGCCCGATTAACTATGGCTACACCTTC; CDR3 protein: CATFSPINYGYTF
D gene: TRBD1; clone size: .; J gene: TRBJ2-2; V gene: TRBV10-1; CDR3 DNA: TGCGCCAGCCAGAATCCGGGACAGGGCTCGAACACCGGGGAGCTGTTTTTT; CDR3 protein: CASQNPGQGSNTGELFF
D gene: TRBD2; clone size: .; J gene: TRBJ2-1; V gene: TRBV9; CDR3 DNA: TGTGCCAGCAGAGGAGGTAGCGGGAGGCCCTCGGATGAGCAGTTCTTC; CDR3 protein: CASRGGSGRPSDEQFF
D gene: TRBD1; clone size: .; J gene: TRBJ2-7; V gene: TRBV6-5; CDR3 DNA: TGTGCCAGCAGTCCCACCGGGACAGGGAACGAGCAGTACTTC; CDR3 protein: CASSPTGTGNEQYF
D gene: .; clone size: .; J gene: TRBJ1-5; V gene: TRBV5-8; CDR3 DNA: TGTGCCAGCAGCCGGGGTCGCGTTAGCAATCAGCCCCAGCATTTT; CDR3 protein: CASSRGRVSNQPQHF
D gene: .; clone size: .; J gene: TRBJ1-1; V gene: TRBV23-1; CDR3 DNA: TGCGCCAGCAGTCAAGGGTCGGAGAGAAGGAGGGACACTGAAGCTTTCTTT; CDR3 protein: CASSQGSERRRDTEAFF
D gene: .; clone size: .; J gene: TRBJ1-5; V gene: TRBV27; CDR3 DNA: TGTGCCAGTCGGGCGTCCGGGGGCAATCAGCCCCAGCATTTT; CDR3 protein: CASRASGGNQPQHF